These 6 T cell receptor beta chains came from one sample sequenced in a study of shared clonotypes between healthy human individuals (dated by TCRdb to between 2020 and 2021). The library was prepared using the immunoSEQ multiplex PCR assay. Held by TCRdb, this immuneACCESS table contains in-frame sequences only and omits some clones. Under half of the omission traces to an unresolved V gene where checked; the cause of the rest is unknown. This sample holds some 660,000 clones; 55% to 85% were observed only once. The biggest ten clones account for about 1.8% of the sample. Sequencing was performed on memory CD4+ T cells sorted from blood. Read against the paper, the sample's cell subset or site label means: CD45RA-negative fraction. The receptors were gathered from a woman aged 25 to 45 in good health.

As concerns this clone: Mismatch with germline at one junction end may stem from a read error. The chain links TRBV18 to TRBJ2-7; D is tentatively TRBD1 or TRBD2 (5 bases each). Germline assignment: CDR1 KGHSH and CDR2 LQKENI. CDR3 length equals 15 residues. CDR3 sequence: CASSYAQQVAPDFPF. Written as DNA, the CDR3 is TGTGCCAGCTCTTACGCCCAACAGGTAGCGCCTGACTTTCCCTTC.

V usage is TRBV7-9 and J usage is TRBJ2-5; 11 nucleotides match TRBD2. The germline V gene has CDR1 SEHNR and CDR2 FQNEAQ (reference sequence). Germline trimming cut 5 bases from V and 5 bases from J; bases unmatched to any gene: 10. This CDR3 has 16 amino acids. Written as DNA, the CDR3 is TGTGCCAGCAGCCTCGGGACTAGCGGCCTCGGGGAGACCCAGTACTTC. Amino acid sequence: CASSLGTSGLGETQYF.

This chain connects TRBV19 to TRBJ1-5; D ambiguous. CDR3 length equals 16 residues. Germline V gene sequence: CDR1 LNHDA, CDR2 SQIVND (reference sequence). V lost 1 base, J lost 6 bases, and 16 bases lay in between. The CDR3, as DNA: TGTGCCAGTAGTATAGCGGTGTCGGGGTTCAGTCAGCCCCAGCATTTT. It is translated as CASSIAVSGFSQPQHF.

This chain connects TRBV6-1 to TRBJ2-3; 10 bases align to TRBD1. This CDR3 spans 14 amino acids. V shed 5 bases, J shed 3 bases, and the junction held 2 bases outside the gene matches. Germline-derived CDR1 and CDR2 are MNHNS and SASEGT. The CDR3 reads CASSPGQGTDTQYF. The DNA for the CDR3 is TGTGCCAGCAGTCCGGGACAGGGGACAGATACGCAGTATTTT.

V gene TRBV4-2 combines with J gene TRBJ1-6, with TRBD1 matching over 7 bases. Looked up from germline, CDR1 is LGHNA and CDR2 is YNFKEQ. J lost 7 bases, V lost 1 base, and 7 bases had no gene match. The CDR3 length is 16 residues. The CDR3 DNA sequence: TGTGCCAGCAGCCAAGCGCTTGGACAGGTCAATTCACCCCTCCACTTT. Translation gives CASSQALGQVNSPLHF.

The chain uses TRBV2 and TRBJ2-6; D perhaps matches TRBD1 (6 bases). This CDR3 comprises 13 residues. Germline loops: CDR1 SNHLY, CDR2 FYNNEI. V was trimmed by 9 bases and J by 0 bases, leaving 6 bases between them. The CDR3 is CARGASGANVLTF. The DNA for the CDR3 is TGTGCCAGGGGGGCCTCTGGGGCCAACGTCCTGACTTTC.